The rows below give T cell receptor beta chains drawn from one sample of a study of control samples from healthy donors and cancer patients. Produced via immunoSEQ multiplex PCR; TCRdb's table is partial and in-frame only. This sample carries roughly 450,000 clones, around 90% of them seen once, and the ten largest clones take over 5.5%. The specimen was PBMCs. The receptors originated from a man aged 35 to 55 with head and neck cancer. Each CDR3 is given with its conserved first and last residue. A D gene is named only where the DNA matches it firmly. Not every row has a clone size; where given, it reads once, few, many or a size class.

j_call,clone_size,d_call,v_call,cdr3_nt,cdr3_aa
TRBJ2-3,once,.,TRBV5-4,TGTGCCAGCAGCTTGGTGGGACCGAGCAGGGATACGCAGTATTTT,CASSLVGPSRDTQYF
TRBJ2-3,once,.,TRBV3-1/TRBV3-2,TGTGCCAGCAGCCAAGATCTCGGGGGAGGCACAGATACGCAGTATTTT,CASSQDLGGGTDTQYF
TRBJ1-1,.,.,TRBV7-3,TGTGCCAGCAGCTTATACAGTACCACTGAAGCTTTCTTT,CASSLYSTTEAFF
TRBJ2-1,once,.,TRBV11-3,TGTGCCAGCAGTGAGACTAGTCACTCCTACAATGAGCAGTTCTTC,CASSETSHSYNEQFF
TRBJ2-7,few,.,TRBV6-5,TGTGCCAGCGCCTACAGGGACGTCGCGTACGAGCAGTACTTC,CASAYRDVAYEQYF
TRBJ2-2,.,TRBD1,TRBV27,TGTGCCAGCAGTTTATCGGACAGGGGGACCGGGGAGCTGTTTTTT,CASSLSDRGTGELFF
TRBJ2-3,.,.,TRBV5-4,TGTGCCAGCAGCTTGGATCAGGGGCCCTTGGGAGATACGCAGTATTTT,CASSLDQGPLGDTQYF
TRBJ1-5,.,.,TRBV19,TGTGCCAGTAGTATTCCTTACGGGGGTACGGACAATCAGCCCCAGCATTTT,CASSIPYGGTDNQPQHF
TRBJ2-2,once,.,TRBV24-1,TGTGCCACCGGGTGGGCAGGGAACACCGGGGAGCTGTTTTTT,CATGWAGNTGELFF
TRBJ1-3,.,TRBD1,TRBV4-3,TGCGCCAGCAGCCAAGCGGACAGGGCTGGAAACACCATATATTTT,CASSQADRAGNTIYF
TRBJ2-7,.,.,TRBV12-3/TRBV12-4,TGTGCCAGCAGTTTAGGGACAGTATCCGAGCAGTACTTC,CASSLGTVSEQYF
TRBJ2-7,.,.,TRBV3-1/TRBV3-2,TGTGCCAGCAGCCAAGATCGCCGTAACGAGCAGTACTTC,CASSQDRRNEQYF